A single sample is the source of the 10 T cell receptor beta chains below, sequenced in a study of T-cell memory formation after mild COVID-19. One entry per CDR3 protein results from TCRdb running MiXCR on the 5' RACE reads. The sample lists about 88,000 distinct CDR3 sequences, around a quarter occurring once. Sequenced material: PBMCs or a T cell subset sorted from them (not recorded which). The receptor source for this set is a man between 18 and 35 years old who had mild COVID-19 (a few samples of this study predate the infection). Cell type and time point are not known.

This chain's CDR3 is CASSEAEGRGQPQHF. The CDR3 nucleotides are TGTGCCAGCAGTGAAGCGGAGGGGAGGGGTCAGCCCCAGCATTTT. The chain couples TRBV6-1 to TRBJ1-5; maybe TRBD1 (5 bases). This CDR3 region has 15 residues. V was shortened by 0 bases and J by 6 bases, with 12 bases between the two germline ends. Per the germline V gene, CDR1 is MNHNS and CDR2 is SASEGT.

This clonotype was seen only a few times. The V and J genes are TRBV24-1 and TRBJ2-3; 7 bases are shared with TRBD2. The CDR3 is made up of 13 amino acids. CDR1 is KGHDR, CDR2 SFDVKD, per germline. V shed 7 bases and J 6 bases; nucleotides not matched to a gene: 6. The CDR3 protein is CATSGGGADTQYF. The CDR3 coding sequence is TGTGCCACCAGCGGCGGGGGTGCGGATACGCAGTATTTT.

This clonotype was found a few times. The V call is TRBV6-4, the J call TRBJ2-2, with 7 nucleotides matching TRBD2. Trimming removed 3 bases from V and 3 bases from J; junction bases left unmatched: 1. From germline, CDR1 is MRHNA and CDR2 SNTAGT. The CDR3 spans 14 residues. The CDR3 DNA follows: TGTGCCAGCAGTGAAAGCGGGGACACCGGGGAGCTGTTTTTT. This translates into CASSESGDTGELFF.

The chain uses TRBV7-3 and TRBJ2-2; 8 bases agree with TRBD2. V was clipped by 2 bases and J by 6 bases; unmatched bases: 5. CDR1 is SGHTA, CDR2 FQGTGA, per germline. The CDR3 totals 15 residues. This CDR3 reads CASSLSTGGPGELFF. DNA for the CDR3: TGTGCCAGCAGCTTATCGACGGGGGGGCCCGGGGAGCTGTTTTTT.

This clonotype was counted ten times or more. The chain has TRBV29-1 and TRBJ2-1; maybe TRBD2 (6 bases). The germline gives CDR1 SQVTM, CDR2 ANQGSEA. V was cut by 7 bases and J by 3 bases, with 10 bases left in between. CDR3 size: 12 residues. CDR3 sequence reads: CSAVGGYNEQFF. As DNA, the CDR3 is TGCAGCGCCGTCGGGGGCTACAATGAGCAGTTCTTC.

This clonotype is a singleton in its sample. V usage is TRBV29-1 and J usage is TRBJ1-4; D is unresolved. The CDR3 runs 15 residues. The germline V gene encodes CDR1 SQVTM and CDR2 ANQGSEA. Trimming stripped 4 bases from V and 1 base from J, with 13 bases between. The CDR3 loop reads CSVGPQIGTNEKLFF. The CDR3 region has the DNA TGCAGCGTTGGGCCCCAGATCGGAACTAATGAAAAACTGTTTTTT.

The chain couples TRBV12-3 or TRBV12-4 to TRBJ1-5; no clear D gene. This CDR3 contains 14 residues. V was pared by 5 bases and J by 3 bases, with 11 bases between. CDR3 bases: TGTGCCAGCAGTAGCCGACGGCACAATCAGCCCCAGCATTTT. It translates to CASSSRRHNQPQHF.

In the case of this clonotype: Since the CDR3 does not end with the conserved phenylalanine or tryptophan, this likely comes from a read error. The J gene is TRBJ2-2, the V gene TRBV7-6; D not resolved. V gave up 2 bases and J gave up 5 bases, with 24 bases separating them. CDR3 length: 19 residues. Germline CDR1 and CDR2: SGHVS and FNYEAQ. The CDR3 here is CASSLKVTVTGVPTGELFL. The CDR3 bases are TGTGCCAGCAGCTTAAAGGTCACAGTGACCGGCGTACCGACCGGGGAGCTGTTTTTA.

A single count supports this clonotype. The rearrangement links TRBV15 to TRBJ1-6; no clear D gene. Trimming cost V 5 bases and J 6 bases, with 23 bases left between them. Germline CDR1 LNHNV, CDR2 YYDKDF (reference sequence). This CDR3 region has 18 residues. This CDR3 reads CATSHFETGRLGNSPLHF. As DNA, the CDR3 is TGTGCCACCAGCCATTTTGAGACCGGGAGACTTGGTAATTCACCCCTCCACTTT.

J is TRBJ2-7 and V is TRBV6-1; 9 bases fit TRBD2. The CDR3 totals 20 residues. V lost 2 bases and J lost 2; bases outside the gene matches: 19. The germline V gene has CDR1 MNHNS and CDR2 SASEGT. The CDR3 spells CASSESGAGGGLETPYEQYV. CDR3 nucleotide sequence: TGTGCCAGCAGTGAATCGGGAGCGGGGGGTGGCCTTGAAACCCCCTACGAGCAGTACGTC.